This T cell receptor beta chain was retrieved from a study of read filtering for tumor transcriptome and immune sequencing. Background on the study: Patients were 16 to 20 male and some 13 female, mean age roughly 68 years, range roughly 47 to 85. DNase treatment preceded whole-transcriptome library preparation. RNA-seq yielded only about 75 to 1,300 TCR reads, IR-seq about 4 to 10.27 million.

Bone marrow was sampled from every patient at the time of active disease. Losses at the gene ends were 2 bases for V and 7 bases for J; bases not matched to a gene: 7. This CDR3 is built from 15 residues. The germline CDR1 and CDR2 sequences are MDHEN and SYDVKM. From approximately 430 ng of RNA, a library with molecular barcoded alpha/delta and beta/gamma adaptors was made. One entry per CDR3 protein results from TCRdb running MiXCR on the reads. Among tens of thousands of distinct CDR3 sequences listed, about 19% were seen once. This clonotype has just a few counts. The receptor comes from a donor at least 40 years old with multiple myeloma. Sequenced: a population of CD138-negative cells sorted from bone marrow. The chain employs TRBV28 and TRBJ2-1; 8 nucleotides agree with TRBD1. CDR3 residues: CASSLATGAINEQFF. As DNA, the CDR3 is TGTGCCAGCAGTTTAGCGACAGGGGCGATAAATGAGCAGTTCTTC.